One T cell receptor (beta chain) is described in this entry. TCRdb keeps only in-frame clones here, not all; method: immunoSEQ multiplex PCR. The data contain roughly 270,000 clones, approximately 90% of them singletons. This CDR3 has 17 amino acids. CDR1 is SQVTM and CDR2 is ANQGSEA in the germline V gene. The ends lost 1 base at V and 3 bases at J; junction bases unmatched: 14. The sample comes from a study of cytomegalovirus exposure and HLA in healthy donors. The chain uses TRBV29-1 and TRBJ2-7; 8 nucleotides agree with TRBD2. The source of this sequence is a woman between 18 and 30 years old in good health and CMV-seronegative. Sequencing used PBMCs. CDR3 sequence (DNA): TGCAGCGTTGAAGTCCTAGCGGGCCCACACCCCCTCTACGAGCAGTACTTC. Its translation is CSVEVLAGPHPLYEQYF.